The clone carrying this T cell receptor beta chain was counted ten times or more. The germline gives CDR1 SGHDN, CDR2 FVKESK. The CDR3 length is 12 residues. The J segment lost 10 bases and the V segment lost 8 bases, leaving 10 bases of the junction unmatched. The data originate from a study of T cells in Graves' hyperthyroidism and ophthalmopathy. RNA transcripts provided the source from which TCR beta CDR3 regions were amplified. A set of HTBI primers served as the primers for a first-round RT-PCR of the TCR CDR3. TCRdb re-derived calls from the multiplex PCR reads in MiXCR, one entry per CDR3 protein. The sample consists of 750,000 to 900,000 distinct CDR3 sequences, approximately 40% of them appearing once.

Material for sequencing was blood. The source of this sequence is a man in his late teens or twenties with Graves' hyperthyroidism. The chain links TRBV14 to TRBJ1-1, with 7 bases fitting TRBD1. CDR3 protein: CASGTGVDRAFF. The CDR3 DNA reads as TGTGCCAGCGGTACAGGGGTGGATCGAGCTTTCTTT.